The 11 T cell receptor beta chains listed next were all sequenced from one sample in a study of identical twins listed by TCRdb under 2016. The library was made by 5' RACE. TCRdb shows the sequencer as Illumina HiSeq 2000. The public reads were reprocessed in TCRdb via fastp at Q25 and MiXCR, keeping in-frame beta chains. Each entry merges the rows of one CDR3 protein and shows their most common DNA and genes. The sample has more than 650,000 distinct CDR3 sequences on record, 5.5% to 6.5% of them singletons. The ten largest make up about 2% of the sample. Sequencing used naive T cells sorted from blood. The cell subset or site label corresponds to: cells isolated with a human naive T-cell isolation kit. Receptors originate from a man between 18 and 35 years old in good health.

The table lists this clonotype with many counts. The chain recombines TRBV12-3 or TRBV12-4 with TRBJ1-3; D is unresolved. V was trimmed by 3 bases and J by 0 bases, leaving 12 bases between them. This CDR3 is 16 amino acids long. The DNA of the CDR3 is TGTGCCAGCAGTTTCCGGCCCGGGTTCTCTGGAAACACCATATATTTT. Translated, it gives CASSFRPGFSGNTIYF.

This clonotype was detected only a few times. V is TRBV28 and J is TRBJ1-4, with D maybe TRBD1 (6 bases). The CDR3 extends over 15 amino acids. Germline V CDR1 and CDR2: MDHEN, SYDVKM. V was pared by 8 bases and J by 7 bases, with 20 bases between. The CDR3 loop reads CASRRTASLSEKLFF. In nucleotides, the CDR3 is TGTGCCAGCCGCAGGACAGCTTCTTTAAGTGAAAAACTGTTTTTT.

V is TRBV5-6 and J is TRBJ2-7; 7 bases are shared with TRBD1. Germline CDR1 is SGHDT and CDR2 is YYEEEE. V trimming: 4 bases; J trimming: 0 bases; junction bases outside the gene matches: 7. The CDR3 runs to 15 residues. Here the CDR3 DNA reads TGTGCCAGCAGCAACACAGGGGCCCACTCCTACGAGCAGTACTTC. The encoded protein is CASSNTGAHSYEQYF.

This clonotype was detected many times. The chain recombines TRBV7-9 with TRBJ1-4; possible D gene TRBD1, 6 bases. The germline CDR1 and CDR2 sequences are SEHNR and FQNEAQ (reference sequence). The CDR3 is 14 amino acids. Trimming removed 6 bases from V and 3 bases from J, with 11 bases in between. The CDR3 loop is CASRARGPNEKLFF. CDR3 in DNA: TGTGCCAGCAGAGCCAGGGGACCTAATGAAAAACTGTTTTTT.

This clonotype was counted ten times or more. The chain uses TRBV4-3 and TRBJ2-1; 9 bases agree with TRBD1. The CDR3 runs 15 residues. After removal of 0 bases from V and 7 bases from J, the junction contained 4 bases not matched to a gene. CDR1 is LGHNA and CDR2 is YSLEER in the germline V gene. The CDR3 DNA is TGCGCCAGCAGCCAAGACTCGACAGGGGGTAATGAGCAGTTCTTC. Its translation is CASSQDSTGGNEQFF.

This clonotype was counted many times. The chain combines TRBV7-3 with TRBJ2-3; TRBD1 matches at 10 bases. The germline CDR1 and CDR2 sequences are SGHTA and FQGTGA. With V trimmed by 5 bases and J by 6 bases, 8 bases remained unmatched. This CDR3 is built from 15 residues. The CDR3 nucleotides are TGTGCCAGCAGCACCACAGGGACAGGGGTGGATACGCAGTATTTT. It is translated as CASSTTGTGVDTQYF.

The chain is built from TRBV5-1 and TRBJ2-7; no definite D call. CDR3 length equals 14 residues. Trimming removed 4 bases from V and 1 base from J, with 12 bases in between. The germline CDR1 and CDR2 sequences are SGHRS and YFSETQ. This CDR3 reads CASSPEENSYEQYF. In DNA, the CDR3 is TGCGCCAGCAGCCCTGAGGAAAATTCCTACGAGCAGTACTTC.

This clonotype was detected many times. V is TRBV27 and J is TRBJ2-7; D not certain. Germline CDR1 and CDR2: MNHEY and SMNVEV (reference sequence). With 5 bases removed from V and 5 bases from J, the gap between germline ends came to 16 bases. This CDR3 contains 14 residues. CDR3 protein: CASSHHPARNEQYF. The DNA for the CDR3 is TGTGCCAGCAGTCACCACCCGGCAAGAAACGAGCAGTACTTC.

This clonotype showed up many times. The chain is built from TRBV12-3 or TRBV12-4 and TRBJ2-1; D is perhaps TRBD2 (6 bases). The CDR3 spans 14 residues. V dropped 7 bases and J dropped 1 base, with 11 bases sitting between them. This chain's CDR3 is CASNPGVSYNEQFF. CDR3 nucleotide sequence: TGTGCCAGCAACCCGGGAGTATCCTACAATGAGCAGTTCTTC.

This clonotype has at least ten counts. The CDR3: CASRQTFAGDYNEQFF. DNA of the CDR3: TGTGCCAGCAGACAAACTTTTGCGGGAGACTACAATGAGCAGTTCTTC. The gene calls are TRBV7-2 and TRBJ2-1; TRBD2 aligns across 7 bases. The V gene's germline CDR1 is SGHTA and CDR2 FQGNSA. This CDR3 region has 16 residues. V was pared by 6 bases and J by 3 bases, with 11 bases of the junction left unmatched. Full variable domain (remainder filled in from reference TRBV7-2 and TRBJ2-1): GAGVSQSPSNKVTEKGKDVELRCDPISGHTALYWYRQSLGQGLEFLIYFQGNSAPDKSGLPSDRFSAERTGGSVSTLTIQRTQQEDSAVYLCASRQTFAGDYNEQFFGPGTRLTVL.

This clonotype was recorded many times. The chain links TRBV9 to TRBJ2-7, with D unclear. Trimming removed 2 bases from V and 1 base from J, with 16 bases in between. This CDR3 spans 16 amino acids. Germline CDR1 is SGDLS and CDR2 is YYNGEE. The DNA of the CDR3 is TGTGCCAGCAGCGTCGGTTCCTCTGATTTTTCCTACGAGCAGTACTTC. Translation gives CASSVGSSDFSYEQYF.